Below are 3 T cell receptor beta chains sequenced from a single sample in a study of blood T cell repertoires in COVID-19. Sequencing used immunoSEQ multiplex PCR; TCRdb keeps in-frame clones, though not all of them. The table shows roughly 70,000 clones, with 65% to 85% occurring only once. Sequences were obtained from peripheral blood. These receptors were taken from a woman in her sixties with acute or convalescent COVID-19.

This chain links TRBV9 with TRBJ1-3, with D unclear. The CDR3 spans 13 residues. In germline, CDR1 is SGDLS, CDR2 YYNGEE. V lost 5 bases to trimming and J lost 4 bases, with 10 bases between them. The DNA of the CDR3 is TGTGCCAGCAGTGGAGAGAAGGGAAACACCATATATTTT. It encodes CASSGEKGNTIYF.

The chain has TRBV18 and TRBJ2-2; TRBD1 is a possible D gene (6 bases). V was pared by 6 bases and J by 0 bases, with 14 bases between. The CDR3 length is 16 residues. Germline assignment: CDR1 KGHSH and CDR2 LQKENI. The CDR3 DNA reads as TGTGCCAGCTCCCCCCCCGGGACACCGAACACCGGGGAGCTGTTTTTT. Its translation is CASSPPGTPNTGELFF.

The chain employs TRBV10-3 and TRBJ1-1, with D perhaps matching TRBD1 (6 bases). Trimming removed 6 bases from V and 5 bases from J, with 10 bases in between. Looked up from germline, CDR1 is ENHRY and CDR2 is SYGVKD. The CDR3 sequence is 12 residues long. This chain's CDR3 is CAISETGTEAFF. As DNA, the CDR3 is TGTGCCATCAGCGAAACAGGGACTGAAGCTTTCTTT.